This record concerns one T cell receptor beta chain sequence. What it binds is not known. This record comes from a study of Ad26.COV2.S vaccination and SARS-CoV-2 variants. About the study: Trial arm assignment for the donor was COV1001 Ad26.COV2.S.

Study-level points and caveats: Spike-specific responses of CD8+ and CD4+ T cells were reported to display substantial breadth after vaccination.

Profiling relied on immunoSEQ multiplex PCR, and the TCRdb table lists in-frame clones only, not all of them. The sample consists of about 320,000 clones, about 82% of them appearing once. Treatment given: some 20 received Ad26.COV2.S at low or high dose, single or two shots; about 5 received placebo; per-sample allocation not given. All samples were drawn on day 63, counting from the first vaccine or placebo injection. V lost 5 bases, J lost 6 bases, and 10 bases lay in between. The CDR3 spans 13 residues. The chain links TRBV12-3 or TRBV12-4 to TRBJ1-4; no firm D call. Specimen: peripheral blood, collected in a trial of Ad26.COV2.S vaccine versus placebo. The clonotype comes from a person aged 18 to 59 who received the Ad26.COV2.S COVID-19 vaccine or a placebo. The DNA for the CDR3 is TGTGCCAGCAGTCCCCGCGAAGATGAAAAACTGTTTTTT. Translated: CASSPREDEKLFF.